A single sample gave rise to the 14 T cell receptor beta chains below, sequenced in a study of T cells in Graves' hyperthyroidism and ophthalmopathy. Authors of the study amplified TCR beta CDR3 regions from RNA transcripts. First-round RT-PCR targeting the TCR CDR3 was performed with the HTBI primer set. In TCRdb, the multiplex PCR reads were re-called with MiXCR into one record per CDR3 protein. The profile covers fewer than 350,000 distinct CDR3 sequences, with 21% appearing a single time and 50% to 65% taken by the ten largest. What was sequenced was blood. All receptors derive from a woman in her 50s with Graves' hyperthyroidism.

This chain uses TRBV15 with TRBJ1-1; 12 nucleotides match TRBD1. CDR3 length equals 17 residues. After removal of 4 bases from V and 1 base from J, the junction contained 7 bases not matched to a gene. Looked up from germline, CDR1 is LNHNV and CDR2 is YYDKDF (reference sequence). Here the CDR3 reads CATSKGGQGARNTEAFF. DNA for the CDR3: TGTGCCACCAGCAAGGGGGGACAGGGGGCGCGGAACACTGAAGCTTTCTTT.

In its sample, this clonotype was seen a few times. The chain recombines TRBV19 with TRBJ1-6, with 9 positions matching TRBD1. V lost 9 bases and J lost 9; bases outside the gene matches: 6. The germline CDR1 and CDR2 sequences are LNHDA and SQIVND (reference sequence). The CDR3 runs 13 residues. This chain's CDR3 is CASYGQGISPLHF. CDR3 sequence (DNA): TGTGCCAGCTACGGACAGGGGATTTCACCCCTCCACTTT.

This clonotype was observed at least ten times. This chain's CDR3 is CASKGPGSYEQYF. For the CDR3, the DNA is TGTGCCAGCAAAGGACCGGGATCCTACGAGCAGTACTTC. This sequence joins TRBV2 and TRBJ2-7; a possible D gene is TRBD2 (5 bases). CDR3 length: 13 amino acids. Trimming cost V 7 bases and J 1 base, with 11 bases left between them. Germline assignment: CDR1 SNHLY and CDR2 FYNNEI.

This clonotype was found a few times. The chain has TRBV30 and TRBJ1-6; 7 bases map to TRBD1. The CDR3 spans 13 residues. With 4 bases clipped from V and 7 bases from J, the junction kept 4 bases outside the gene matches. Germline V gene data show CDR1 as GTSNPN and CDR2 as SVGIG (reference sequence). In DNA form, the CDR3 reads TGTGCCTGGATGGGACAGTGGAATTCACCCCTCCACTTT. This gives the protein CAWMGQWNSPLHF.

Many counts were recorded for this clonotype. The chain joins TRBV5-6 to TRBJ2-7, with D hard to call. The V and J ends lost 1 base and 4 bases respectively, with 9 bases between them. CDR1 is SGHDT and CDR2 is YYEEEE in the germline V gene. This CDR3 is built from 13 residues. This CDR3 reads CASSLSWGYEQYF. CDR3 DNA: TGTGCCAGCAGCTTGTCATGGGGTTACGAGCAGTACTTC.

The sample holds a few counts of this clonotype. This rearrangement joins TRBV18 to TRBJ1-4; D not certain. Germline V gene sequence: CDR1 KGHSH, CDR2 LQKENI. The length of the CDR3 is 14 residues. V gave up 2 bases and J gave up 8 bases, with 12 bases separating them. The CDR3 spells CASSPTPTREKLFF. The CDR3 coding sequence is TGTGCCAGCTCACCAACCCCGACGCGGGAAAAACTGTTTTTT. The full variable domain, its missing parts supplied by reference TRBV18 and TRBJ1-4, is NAGVMQNPRHLVRRRGQEARLRCSPMKGHSHVYWYRQLPEEGLKFMVYLQKENIIDESGMPKERFSAEFPKEGPSILRIQQVVRGDSAAYFCASSPTPTREKLFFGSGTQLSVL.

Comment on this clonotype: This may stem from a read error, because a much larger clone lies one nucleotide away. The chain is built from TRBV7-9 and TRBJ1-1, with D possibly matching TRBD1 (6 bases). CDR1 SEHNR and CDR2 FQNEAQ come from the germline V gene (reference sequence). There are 13 residues in the CDR3. The CDR3 reads CASRKGERTEALF. As DNA, the CDR3 is TGTGCCAGCAGAAAGGGGGAGAGGACTGAAGCTCTCTTT.

This clonotype was seen many times. The chain combines TRBV28 with TRBJ1-4; maybe TRBD1 (5 bases). There are 15 residues in the CDR3. Germline V gene sequence: CDR1 MDHEN, CDR2 SYDVKM. The ends were cut back, 6 bases at V and 4 bases at J, with 15 bases in the middle. CDR3: CASSLSGTDNEKLFF. CDR3 in DNA: TGTGCCAGCAGCCTGTCCGGGACGGATAATGAAAAACTGTTTTTT.

The chain carries TRBV14 and TRBJ2-5; 13 nucleotides match TRBD2. The ends lost 4 bases at V and 4 bases at J; junction bases unmatched: 6. The CDR3 length is 16 residues. Germline V lookup: CDR1 SGHDN, CDR2 FVKESK. The CDR3 reads CASSRRLAGGTETQYF. The CDR3, as DNA: TGTGCCAGCAGCCGTAGACTAGCGGGAGGTACAGAGACCCAGTACTTC.

This clonotype was found many times. The chain recombines TRBV3-1 with TRBJ2-3, with unresolved D. The germline V gene encodes CDR1 LGHDT and CDR2 YNNKEL (reference sequence). V lost 5 bases, J lost 3 bases, and 9 bases lay in between. The CDR3 loop spans 13 amino acids. CDR3 residues: CASSYGRTDTQYF. CDR3 nucleotides: TGTGCCAGCAGCTATGGACGGACAGATACGCAGTATTTT.

This clonotype came up many times. This rearrangement joins TRBV20-1 to TRBJ1-2; no clear D. Germline assignment: CDR1 DFQATT and CDR2 SNEGSKA (reference sequence). The length of the CDR3 is 13 residues. Trimming took off 6 bases at V and 4 bases at J, with 15 bases between the two ends. Written as DNA, the CDR3 is TGCAGTGCCTCATCGGACGCGAGCTATGGCTACACCTTC. This gives the protein CSASSDASYGYTF.

In its sample, this clonotype was seen a few times. The chain carries TRBV20-1 and TRBJ1-2; the D gene is possibly TRBD1 (6 bases). Germline loops: CDR1 DFQATT, CDR2 SNEGSKA (reference sequence). CDR3 length: 13 residues. Trimming removed 2 bases from V and 4 bases from J, with 11 bases in between. The CDR3 DNA is TGCAGTGCTAGACCCGGCAGGGGCTATGGCTACACCTTC. Its translation is CSARPGRGYGYTF.

At least ten counts were recorded for this clonotype. The chain recombines TRBV30 with TRBJ2-7; D remains ambiguous. The CDR3 has 11 residues. CDR1 and CDR2 from the germline V gene are GTSNPN and SVGIG (reference sequence). Trimming stripped 1 base from V and 4 bases from J, with 5 bases between. The CDR3 region is CAWSDNYEQYF. CDR3 nucleotides: TGTGCCTGGAGTGACAATTACGAGCAGTACTTC.

The chain is built from TRBV2 and TRBJ2-3; a possible D gene is TRBD2 (7 bases). V was shortened by 6 bases and J by 4 bases, with 20 bases between the two germline ends. Germline lookup yields CDR1 SNHLY and CDR2 FYNNEI. This CDR3 contains 16 residues. The CDR3 DNA is TGTGCCAGCAGCCCTTTGGGGGGGCGGACCCCAGATACGCAGTATTTT. As protein: CASSPLGGRTPDTQYF.